The entry below gives a single T cell receptor beta chain sequence along with its context. Its antigen is unknown. Germline values: CDR1 DFQATT, CDR2 SNEGSKA (reference sequence). The CDR3 is 12 amino acids. Trimming shortened V by 3 bases and J by 8 bases, and 11 bases separated the two germline ends. A universal primer site and UMIs were added as TCR cDNA was made by 5'RACE template switching. TCRdb reanalysed the 5' RACE reads using MiXCR and keeps one entry per CDR3 protein. The repertoire holds about 580,000 distinct CDR3 sequences, approximately 16% seen once, with around 15% in the top ten. The record originates from a study of T cells after yellow fever vaccination. Across the whole study: Preparation used SMART-Seq v4 Ultra Low Input for the low-cell-number fractions.

Study results and limitations: Most clones from primary vaccination resurfaced after the booster (about 96% CD4, around 91% CD8). On re-exposure, the response was weaker but peaked faster, at day 5 versus 15.

This receptor was taken from a man younger than 35 who received the YFV17D yellow fever vaccine. The V and J genes are TRBV20-1 and TRBJ2-1; either TRBD1 or TRBD2 may supply D (6 bases each). Here the sequenced sample was PBMCs, taken 4 to 5 days after the first yellow fever vaccination. CDR3 sequence reads: CSAREGVDEQFF. The CDR3 DNA reads TGCAGTGCTAGGGAGGGGGTTGATGAGCAGTTCTTC.